This TCR beta chain was sequenced in a study of T cells in Graves' hyperthyroidism and ophthalmopathy. The study, taken as a whole, reports: The model foresaw ophthalmopathy a median approximately 6.1 months prior to onset.

TCR beta CDR3 regions were amplified from RNA. HTBI primers drove first-round RT-PCR of the TCR CDR3. TCRdb analysed the multiplex PCR reads with MiXCR anew, one entry per CDR3 protein. The sample carries approximately 380,000 distinct CDR3 sequences, roughly 19% recorded once. The CDR3 spans 15 residues. Germline V gene data show CDR1 as KGHSH and CDR2 as LQKENI. V dropped 6 bases and J dropped 3 bases, with 17 bases sitting between them. Researchers defined stable Graves' hyperthyroidism as no ophthalmopathy progression within 18 months. Patients were excluded for uncontrolled infection, other autoimmune disease, pregnancy or lactation. This clonotype showed up many times. The antigen is not known.

The sequence was obtained from a woman aged 18-29 years with Graves' hyperthyroidism. V and J are TRBV18 and TRBJ1-2; maybe TRBD1 (5 bases). Source material: blood. CDR3 in DNA: TGTGCCAGCTCGCCCGATTTAGACAGCTACTATGGCTACACCTTC. Translating gives CASSPDLDSYYGYTF.